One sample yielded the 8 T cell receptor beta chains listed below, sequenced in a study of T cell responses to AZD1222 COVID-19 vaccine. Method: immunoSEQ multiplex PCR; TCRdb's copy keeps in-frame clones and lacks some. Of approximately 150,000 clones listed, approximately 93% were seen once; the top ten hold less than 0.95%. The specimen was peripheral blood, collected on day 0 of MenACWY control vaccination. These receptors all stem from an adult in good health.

The chain's CDR3 is CAISGLDEQYF. The CDR3 DNA sequence: TGTGCCATCAGCGGACTCGACGAGCAGTACTTC. The V and J genes are TRBV10-3 and TRBJ2-7; D may be TRBD2 (5 bases). There are 11 residues in the CDR3. CDR1 is ENHRY and CDR2 is SYGVKD in the germline V gene. Trimming took off 6 bases at V and 5 bases at J, with 8 bases between the two ends.

CDR3 in amino acids: CASSPGGTGNEKLFF. CDR3 in DNA: TGTGCCAGCAGCCCAGGAGGGACAGGGAATGAAAAACTGTTTTTT. V and J are TRBV3-1 (or the pseudogene TRBV3-2) and TRBJ1-4, with 9 bases identical to TRBD1. This CDR3 region has 15 residues. Trimming cost V 4 bases and J 5 bases; bases outside gene matches: 5. Germline V gene lookup returns CDR1 LGHDT and CDR2 YNNKEL (reference sequence).

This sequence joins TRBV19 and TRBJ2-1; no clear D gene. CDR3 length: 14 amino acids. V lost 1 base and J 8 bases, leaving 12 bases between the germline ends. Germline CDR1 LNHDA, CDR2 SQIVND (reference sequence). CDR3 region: CASSIGLPADEQFF. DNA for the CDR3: TGTGCCAGTAGTATAGGACTCCCGGCCGATGAGCAGTTCTTC. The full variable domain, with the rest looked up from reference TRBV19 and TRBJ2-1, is DGGITQSPKYLFRKEGQNVTLSCEQNLNHDAMYWYRQDPGQGLRLIYYSQIVNDFQKGDIAEGYSVSREKKESFPLTVTSAQKNPTAFYLCASSIGLPADEQFFGPGTRLTVL.

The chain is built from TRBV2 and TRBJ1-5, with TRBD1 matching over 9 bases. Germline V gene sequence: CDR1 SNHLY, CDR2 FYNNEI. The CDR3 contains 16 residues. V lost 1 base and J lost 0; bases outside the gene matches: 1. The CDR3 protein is CASSEGDRDSNQPQHF. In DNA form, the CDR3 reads TGTGCCAGCAGTGAAGGGGACAGGGATAGCAATCAGCCCCAGCATTTT.

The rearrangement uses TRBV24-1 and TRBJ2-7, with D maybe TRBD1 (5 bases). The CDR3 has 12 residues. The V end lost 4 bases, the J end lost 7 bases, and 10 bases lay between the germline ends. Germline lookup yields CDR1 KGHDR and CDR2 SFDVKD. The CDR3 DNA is TGTGCCACCAGTGAAATAGGACATGAGCAGTACTTC. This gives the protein CATSEIGHEQYF.

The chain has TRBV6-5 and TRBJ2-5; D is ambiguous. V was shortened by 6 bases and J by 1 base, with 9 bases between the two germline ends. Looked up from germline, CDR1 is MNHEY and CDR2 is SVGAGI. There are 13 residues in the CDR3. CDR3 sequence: CASRQPAQETQYF. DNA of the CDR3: TGTGCCAGCAGACAACCGGCCCAAGAGACCCAGTACTTC.

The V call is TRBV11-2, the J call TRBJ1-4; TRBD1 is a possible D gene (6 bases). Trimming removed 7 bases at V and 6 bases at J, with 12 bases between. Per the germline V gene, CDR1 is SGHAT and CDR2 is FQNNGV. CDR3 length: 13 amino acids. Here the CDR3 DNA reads TGTGCCAGCAAGGGGGGCTACTATGAAAAACTGTTTTTT. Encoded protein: CASKGGYYEKLFF.

CDR3 sequence reads: CASGLVESGLHYPTGELFF. The CDR3 DNA reads as TGTGCTAGTGGTTTGGTGGAATCTGGGCTGCACTACCCTACCGGGGAGCTGTTTTTT. The rearrangement links TRBV12-5 to TRBJ2-2; D not resolved. CDR3 length: 19 residues. CDR1 is LGHNT and CDR2 is FRNRAP in the germline V gene. Trimming cost V 0 bases and J 5 bases, with 22 bases left between them. The complete variable domain, with remaining parts taken from reference TRBV12-5 and TRBJ2-2, reads DARVTQTPRHKVTEMGQEVTMRCQPILGHNTVFWYRQTMMQGLELLAYFRNRAPLDDSGMPKDRFSAEMPDATLATLKIQPSEPRDSAVYFCASGLVESGLHYPTGELFFGEGSRLTVL.